The T cell receptor beta chain described here comes from a study of CXCR3-negative and CXCR3-positive naive CD8 T cells. General observations from the study: Hydrophobicity was higher for TRB CDR3s found in CXCR3-positive naive cells than in CXCR3-negative naive cells. Cryopreserved cells showed partially decreased CXCR3 expression, and most assays used fresh PBMCs.

Regarding this clonotype: Its antigen remains unknown.

Naive CD8+ T cells had a CD45RO-CCR7+CD27+CD95- phenotype. It was by 5' RACE with UMI labels that the TRB cDNA libraries were prepared. TCRdb re-called the 5' RACE reads; every CDR3 protein appears as one record, without DNA. Reported are 120,000 to 150,000 distinct CDR3 sequences; the ten largest clones contain roughly 0.27%. The CDR3 totals 15 residues. In germline, CDR1 is DFQATT, CDR2 SNEGSKA (reference sequence). The chain employs TRBV20-1 and TRBJ1-1; checking the TCRdb D call of TRBD1 is not possible without DNA. The sequencing input was naive CXCR3+ CD8+ T cells from blood. Subset: CD45RO-CCR7+CD27+CD95- naive CD8+ T cells expressing CXCR3 (TNR3+). The TCR comes from a human donor in good health. Some clones in this sample may be carry-over from other donors' samples. The CDR3 sequence: CSARGPGVRNTEAFF.